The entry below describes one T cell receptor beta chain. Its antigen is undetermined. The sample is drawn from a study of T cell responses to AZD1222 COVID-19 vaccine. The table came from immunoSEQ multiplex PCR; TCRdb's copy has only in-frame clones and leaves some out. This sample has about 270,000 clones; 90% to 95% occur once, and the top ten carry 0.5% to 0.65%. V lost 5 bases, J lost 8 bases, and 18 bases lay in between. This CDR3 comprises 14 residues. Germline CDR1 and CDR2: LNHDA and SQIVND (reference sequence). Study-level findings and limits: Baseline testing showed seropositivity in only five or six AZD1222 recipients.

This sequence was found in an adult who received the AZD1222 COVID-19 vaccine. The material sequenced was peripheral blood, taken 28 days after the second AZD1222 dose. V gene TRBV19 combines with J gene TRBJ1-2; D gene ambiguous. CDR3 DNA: TGTGCCAGTAGTGGTGGACTGACCCTTTGGGGCTACACCTTC. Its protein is CASSGGLTLWGYTF.